This T cell receptor (beta chain) was recorded in a study of blood T cell repertoires in COVID-19. About the research overall: Sources were T cells, B-cell-depleted T cells, or PBMCs; the material itself was cDNA or gDNA.

This CDR3 is 11 amino acids long. In germline, CDR1 is GTSNPN, CDR2 SVGIG (reference sequence). Between the trimmed V and J ends, which lost 4 bases and 9 bases, there was a span of 10 bases. As processed by the authors: Counts of nucleated cells, estimated from reference gene primer amplification, were obtained. Profiled with immunoSEQ multiplex PCR; TCRdb holds only in-frame clones, not every one. The V and J calls and the clone size are those of that table, but D and trimming were determined from the DNA. The data show about 410,000 clones, about 91% seen once. The rearrangement links TRBV30 to TRBJ1-3; TRBD1 might be the D (5 bases). The TCR was taken from a middle-aged woman with COVID-19, enrolled during active disease. Material: peripheral blood. The CDR3 DNA follows: TGTGCCTGGACCGCCGGGGGCACCATATATTTT. Its protein product is CAWTAGGTIYF.